The T cell receptor (beta chain) described here comes from a study of cytomegalovirus exposure and HLA in healthy donors. Study-level points and caveats: As a later analysis showed, a missense DCLRE1C variant was linked to trimming of TCR beta V- and J-genes.

Details on this clone: As yet, its antigen is unknown.

The PCR made use of 60 Vbeta and 13 Jbeta primers. Sequencing used immunoSEQ multiplex PCR; TCRdb keeps in-frame clones, though not all of them. Of about 170,000 clones listed, 65% to 75% are singletons. The sequence was obtained from a girl aged 10 to 17 in good health and CMV-seronegative. The sequenced sample was PBMCs.

The CDR3 DNA sequence: TGTGCCAGCAGCACCCAGGGGGCAGAGACCCAGTACTTC. Encoded protein: CASSTQGAETQYF. The V and J genes are TRBV6-6 and TRBJ2-5, with 8 bases matching TRBD1. With 6 bases clipped from V and 4 bases from J, the junction kept 4 bases outside the gene matches. Germline values: CDR1 MNHNY, CDR2 SVGAGI (reference sequence). This CDR3 has 13 residues.